Presented here are 11 T cell receptor beta chains from one specimen sequenced in a study of technical replicates of blood from a handful of donors. Sequencing used immunoSEQ multiplex PCR; TCRdb keeps in-frame clones, though not all of them. The table has approximately 76,000 clones, around 97% seen once. Material: T cells isolated from PBMCs. Receptor source: a human donor in good health.

This clone was seen a single time. V and J are TRBV19 and TRBJ1-5; 7 bases map to TRBD1. V shed 4 bases and J 2 bases; nucleotides not matched to a gene: 17. Germline CDR1 reads LNHDA; CDR2 reads SQIVND (reference sequence). The CDR3 extends over 19 amino acids. The CDR3 nucleotides read TGTGCCAGTAGTAAACCGGTCGGGCAGGGGGAAGGTGGCAATCAGCCCCAGCATTTT. Protein sequence: CASSKPVGQGEGGNQPQHF.

The chain combines TRBV12-1 with TRBJ2-4; TRBD1 is the table's D call and was not checked against the DNA. TRBV12-1 constitutes a pseudogene. The CDR3 loop spans 16 amino acids. The CDR3 nucleotides read TGTGCCAGCAGCTTTGAAACCGACAGGGAGGAAAACATTCAGTACTTC. Residues: CASSFETDREENIQYF.

The rearrangement uses TRBV19 and TRBJ1-2; 9 positions match TRBD1. Germline trimming cut 4 bases from V and 3 bases from J; bases unmatched to any gene: 3. Germline-derived CDR1 and CDR2 are LNHDA and SQIVND (reference sequence). The CDR3 sequence is 14 residues long. Here the CDR3 DNA reads TGTGCCAGTAGTACCTGGACAGGGGACTATGGCTACACCTTC. This translates into CASSTWTGDYGYTF. Variable domain in full (rest from reference TRBV19 and TRBJ1-2): DGGITQSPKYLFRKEGQNVTLSCEQNLNHDAMYWYRQDPGQGLRLIYYSQIVNDFQKGDIAEGYSVSREKKESFPLTVTSAQKNPTAFYLCASSTWTGDYGYTFGSGTRLTVV.

This chain connects TRBV5-1 to TRBJ2-3; a possible D gene is TRBD2 (6 bases). In germline, CDR1 is SGHRS, CDR2 YFSETQ. The CDR3 totals 16 residues. V dropped 4 bases and J dropped 1 base, with 16 bases sitting between them. DNA of the CDR3: TGCGCCAGCAGCCCTGAAAGCGGGTATCGCACAGATACGCAGTATTTT. Protein product: CASSPESGYRTDTQYF.

The chain uses TRBV14 and TRBJ1-1, with D perhaps TRBD1 (6 bases). The CDR3 runs 15 residues. CDR1 SGHDN and CDR2 FVKESK come from the germline V gene. Trimming pared 4 bases from V and 4 bases from J, leaving 16 bases between. The CDR3: CASSPIGTPTTEAFF. For the CDR3, the DNA is TGTGCCAGCAGCCCAATCGGGACACCCACCACTGAAGCTTTCTTT.

V gene TRBV21-1 combines with J gene TRBJ2-4; TRBD2 reflects the table's D call only, with no check against the DNA. TRBV21-1 represents a pseudogene. This CDR3 region has 21 residues. The CDR3 spells CASSEPLRLAGGIGAKNIQYF. DNA of the CDR3: TGTGCCAGCAGCGAACCACTAAGACTAGCGGGAGGGATTGGGGCCAAAAACATTCAGTACTTC.

The chain is built from TRBV6-6 and TRBJ2-3; weak D call: TRBD1 (5 bases). The V end was cut by 6 bases, the J end by 3 bases, with 10 bases between. The CDR3 spans 13 residues. The germline V gene encodes CDR1 MNHNY and CDR2 SVGAGI (reference sequence). CDR3 sequence: CASRSTGTDTQYF. DNA of the CDR3: TGTGCCAGCAGGTCCACAGGAACAGATACGCAGTATTTT.

The rearrangement joins TRBV7-9 to TRBJ1-2; 7 bases map to TRBD1. The ends lost 4 bases at V and 3 bases at J; junction bases unmatched: 8. CDR3 length equals 15 residues. Per germline, CDR1 SEHNR and CDR2 FQNEAQ (reference sequence). CDR3 coding DNA: TGTGCCAGCAGCTCGCCGACAGGGTACTACTATGGCTACACCTTC. Encoded protein: CASSSPTGYYYGYTF.

The chain carries TRBV9 and TRBJ1-6; 8 bases are shared with TRBD1. Germline values: CDR1 SGDLS, CDR2 YYNGEE. The trim removed 3 bases at V and 8 bases at J, leaving 7 bases unmatched. This CDR3 has 15 residues. CDR3 coding DNA: TGTGCCAGCAGCGGTGGGACAGGCGTTCATTCACCCCTCCACTTT. This translates into CASSGGTGVHSPLHF. Supplemented by reference TRBV9 and TRBJ1-6, the full variable domain reads DSGVTQTPKHLITATGQRVTLRCSPRSGDLSVYWYQQSLDQGLQFLIQYYNGEERAKGNILERFSAQQFPDLHSELNLSSLELGDSALYFCASSGGTGVHSPLHFGNGTRLTVT.

The sample holds one count of this clone. The chain links TRBV19 to TRBJ1-2; the D gene is possibly TRBD1 (5 bases). The length of the CDR3 is 14 residues. Germline V CDR1 and CDR2: LNHDA, SQIVND (reference sequence). The ends were cut back, 9 bases at V and 5 bases at J, with 19 bases in the middle. Written as DNA, the CDR3 is TGTGCCAGCAGCGACCGGGGGGGACTTTATGGCTACACCTTC. Residues: CASSDRGGLYGYTF.

V and J are TRBV4-1 and TRBJ2-7, with 9 nucleotides matching TRBD1. V was pared by 1 base and J by 0 bases, with 7 bases of the junction left unmatched. The CDR3 runs 17 residues. Looked up from germline, CDR1 is MGHRA and CDR2 is YSYEKL. Here the CDR3 reads CASSQGGTGKSSYEQYF. The CDR3 bases are TGCGCCAGCAGCCAAGGGGGGACAGGGAAGAGCTCCTACGAGCAGTACTTC.